The 27 T cell receptor beta chains presented below share a single source sample, sequenced in a study of T cells in tuberculosis. After thawing and overnight rest, PBMC were stained with GMM-loaded CD1B tetramer, viability dye and anti-CD3 for sorting. The lipid loaded on the CD1B tetramers was C32 glucose monomycolate from Rhodococcus equi. Generated by immunoSEQ multiplex PCR, the TCRdb table keeps only in-frame clones and is missing some. This repertoire shows some 90,000 clones, roughly 88% found once; its top ten account for around 1.8%. The sample was CD1b-GMM tetramer-negative cells sorted from PBMCs. Every receptor here comes from an adult woman with latent tuberculosis.

The chain has TRBV4-1 and TRBJ1-5, with TRBD1 matching 8 bases. CDR3 size: 17 residues. CDR1 MGHRA and CDR2 YSYEKL come from the germline V gene. With 0 bases clipped from V and 4 bases from J, the junction kept 8 bases outside the gene matches. CDR3 DNA sequence: TGCGCCAGCAGCCAAGAACTACTAGGACAGGGTAATCAGCCCCAGCATTTT. Its translation is CASSQELLGQGNQPQHF.

V is TRBV5-1 and J is TRBJ2-2, with D perhaps TRBD1 (6 bases). In germline, CDR1 is SGHRS, CDR2 YFSETQ. The CDR3 is 16 residues long. Trimming cost V 1 base and J 0 bases, with 10 bases left between them. The DNA for the CDR3 is TGCGCCAGCAGCTTGTCGGACAGCCCGAACACCGGGGAGCTGTTTTTT. It codes for CASSLSDSPNTGELFF. The whole variable domain, filled in from reference TRBV5-1 and TRBJ2-2, reads KAGVTQTPRYLIKTRGQQVTLSCSPISGHRSVSWYQQTPGQGLQFLFEYFSETQRNKGNFPGRFSGRQFSNSRSEMNVSTLELGDSALYLCASSLSDSPNTGELFFGEGSRLTVL.

This clone showed up just once. The CDR3 coding sequence is TGTGCCAGCAGCTTTCGGCAGGGGCAAAAACTGTTTTTT. Translation gives CASSFRQGQKLFF. The genes are TRBV5-6 and TRBJ1-4; perhaps TRBD1 as D (6 bases). The germline gives CDR1 SGHDT, CDR2 YYEEEE. The V and J ends lost 2 bases and 9 bases respectively, with 11 bases between them. The length of the CDR3 is 13 residues.

The rearrangement links TRBV9 to TRBJ2-2; tentatively, D is TRBD2 (5 bases). The CDR3 is 13 amino acids. The V gene's germline CDR1 is SGDLS and CDR2 YYNGEE. Trimming left V 1 base short and J 7 bases short, with 8 bases between. The CDR3, as DNA: TGTGCCAGCAGCGTAAGCGGTGTCGGGGAGCTGTTTTTT. Amino acid sequence: CASSVSGVGELFF.

Notes on this clone: Germline and junction disagree at one end, which may indicate a read error. At the DNA level, this CDR3 is encoded by other sequences in the same sample as well. V and J are TRBV15 and TRBJ1-2, with unresolved D. Germline V gives CDR1 LNHNV, CDR2 YYDKDF (reference sequence). This CDR3 has 13 amino acids. CDR3 in amino acids: CATSINGDYGYTF. In DNA form, the CDR3 reads TGCGCCACCAGCATTAACGGGGACTATGGCTACACCTTC.

The chain joins TRBV5-4 to TRBJ2-5; TRBD1 aligns across 11 bases. The CDR3 consists of 16 residues. J lost 1 base, V lost 4 bases, and 6 bases had no gene match. Germline CDR1 reads SGHNT; CDR2 reads YYREEE (reference sequence). The CDR3 nucleotides are TGTGCCAGCAGCGAAGGACAGGGGGCGACCCAAGAGACCCAGTACTTC. Encoded protein: CASSEGQGATQETQYF. Full variable domain (rest looked up from reference TRBV5-4 and TRBJ2-5): ETGVTQSPTHLIKTRGQQVTLRCSSQSGHNTVSWYQQALGQGPQFIFQYYREEENGRGNFPPRFSGLQFPNYSSELNVNALELDDSALYLCASSEGQGATQETQYFGPGTRLLVL.

This clone was seen only once. As DNA, the CDR3 is TGTGCCAGCAGCTCCCTGGACAGGGGGCTCTACAATGAGCAGTTCTTC. Its protein is CASSSLDRGLYNEQFF. The chain recombines TRBV7-3 with TRBJ2-1; 11 nucleotides agree with TRBD1. Germline CDR1 SGHTA, CDR2 FQGTGA. This CDR3 is built from 16 residues. The ends lost 4 bases at V and 3 bases at J; junction bases unmatched: 5.

V is TRBV9 and J is TRBJ2-2, with unresolved D. With 3 bases removed from V and 4 bases from J, the gap between germline ends came to 10 bases. Germline values: CDR1 SGDLS, CDR2 YYNGEE. This CDR3 spans 14 amino acids. The CDR3 DNA reads TGTGCCAGCAGCGAACAGAGTGTCACCGGGGAGCTGTTTTTT. It translates to CASSEQSVTGELFF. Combining the CDR3 with reference TRBV9 and TRBJ2-2 gives the whole variable domain DSGVTQTPKHLITATGQRVTLRCSPRSGDLSVYWYQQSLDQGLQFLIQYYNGEERAKGNILERFSAQQFPDLHSELNLSSLELGDSALYFCASSEQSVTGELFFGEGSRLTVL.

This chain links TRBV4-2 with TRBJ1-6, with D possibly being TRBD1 (6 bases). CDR1 is LGHNA and CDR2 is YNFKEQ in the germline V gene. The CDR3 has 15 residues. Trimming took off 2 bases at V and 7 bases at J, with 12 bases between the two ends. The chain's CDR3 is CASSQMDSDNSPLHF. DNA of the CDR3: TGTGCCAGCAGCCAAATGGACAGCGACAATTCACCCCTCCACTTT.

This clone was counted between two and nine times. This rearrangement joins TRBV19 to TRBJ2-7, with D tentatively TRBD2 (6 bases). CDR1 is LNHDA, CDR2 SQIVND, per germline (reference sequence). With 5 bases removed from V and 3 bases from J, the gap between germline ends came to 11 bases. The CDR3 is made up of 13 amino acids. In nucleotides, the CDR3 is TGTGCCAGTAGTTCAGTGGGGGGCTACGAGCAGTACTTC. It translates to CASSSVGGYEQYF. The full variable domain, with the rest looked up from reference TRBV19 and TRBJ2-7, is DGGITQSPKYLFRKEGQNVTLSCEQNLNHDAMYWYRQDPGQGLRLIYYSQIVNDFQKGDIAEGYSVSREKKESFPLTVTSAQKNPTAFYLCASSSVGGYEQYFGPGTRLTVT.

This chain links TRBV28 with TRBJ1-2; D is perhaps TRBD1 (5 bases). CDR3 length equals 13 residues. Germline V gene lookup returns CDR1 MDHEN and CDR2 SYDVKM. Trimming pared 2 bases from V and 8 bases from J, leaving 12 bases between. In DNA form, the CDR3 reads TGTGCCAGCAGTTTAGGCAGGGTTCAAGGCTACACCTTC. Amino acids: CASSLGRVQGYTF.

V and J are TRBV25-1 and TRBJ1-1; D ambiguous. With 2 bases removed from V and 4 bases from J, the gap between germline ends came to 14 bases. The CDR3 consists of 15 residues. Germline-derived CDR1 and CDR2 are MGHDK and SYGVNS. CDR3 DNA sequence: TGTGCCAGCAGTGAAAGGGAGATTAGAGGCACTGAAGCTTTCTTT. Translating gives CASSEREIRGTEAFF.

CDR3 nucleotides: TGCAGCGTAGGGACTAGCGGGGCGAGCACAGATACGCAGTATTTT. The encoded protein is CSVGTSGASTDTQYF. The chain links TRBV29-1 to TRBJ2-3; TRBD2 aligns across 13 bases. V trimming: 6 bases; J trimming: 0 bases; junction bases outside the gene matches: 3. CDR3 length equals 15 residues. The germline CDR1 and CDR2 sequences are SQVTM and ANQGSEA.

This chain links TRBV6-1 with TRBJ1-2; TRBD1 aligns across 8 bases. The junction had 5 bases not matched to a gene; V was cut back by 4 bases and J by 4 bases. Germline CDR1 MNHNS, CDR2 SASEGT. There are 14 residues in the CDR3. In DNA, the CDR3 is TGTGCCAGCAGTGTTGACAGGGGATCCTATGGCTACACCTTC. Its translation is CASSVDRGSYGYTF.

The gene calls are TRBV5-4 and TRBJ2-2; D not resolved. Germline assignment: CDR1 SGHNT and CDR2 YYREEE (reference sequence). The CDR3 covers 14 residues. V lost 0 bases, J lost 2 bases, and 5 bases lay in between. This CDR3 is CASSLAGNTGELFF. The CDR3 DNA reads TGTGCCAGCAGCTTGGCAGGAAACACCGGGGAGCTGTTTTTT.

Written as DNA, the CDR3 is TGCGCCAGCAGCCACCTCCACAGGGGTGGGACTGAAGCTTTCTTT. It specifies CASSHLHRGGTEAFF. The V call is TRBV4-1, the J call TRBJ1-1; 7 nucleotides line up with TRBD1. In germline, CDR1 is MGHRA, CDR2 YSYEKL. The CDR3 sequence is 15 residues long. V gave up 3 bases and J gave up 5 bases; unmatched junction bases: 9.

The chain combines TRBV27 with TRBJ2-2; weak D call: TRBD1 (6 bases). This CDR3 has 15 amino acids. Trimming shortened V by 5 bases and J by 6 bases, and 16 bases separated the two germline ends. CDR1 MNHEY and CDR2 SMNVEV come from the germline V gene (reference sequence). The CDR3 sequence is CASSPQPQGAGELFF. The CDR3 coding sequence is TGTGCCAGCAGTCCCCAACCACAGGGTGCCGGGGAGCTGTTTTTT.

This clone was recorded once. The V call is TRBV19, the J call TRBJ2-6; D possibly corresponds to TRBD1 (7 bases). The CDR3 runs to 16 residues. V was pared by 7 bases and J by 0 bases, with 13 bases between. Germline V gives CDR1 LNHDA, CDR2 SQIVND (reference sequence). This CDR3 is CASTDRRASGANVLTF. CDR3 nucleotide sequence: TGTGCCAGTACGGACAGGAGGGCCTCTGGGGCCAACGTCCTGACTTTC.

The chain uses TRBV5-8 and TRBJ2-3; no firm D call. Germline CDR1 SGHTS, CDR2 YDEGEE. CDR3 length equals 14 residues. The V end lost 8 bases, the J end lost 4 bases, and 17 bases lay between the germline ends. Here the CDR3 DNA reads TGTGCCAGTCGGGTATGGCTCAGCCCAGATACGCAGTATTTT. This codes for CASRVWLSPDTQYF.

The chain is built from TRBV7-8 and TRBJ2-7; TRBD2 aligns across 9 bases. Trimming took 0 bases from V and 2 from J; bases not matched to a gene: 8. The CDR3 has 17 residues. The germline V gene has CDR1 SGHVS and CDR2 FQNEAQ. Here the CDR3 DNA reads TGTGCCAGCAGCTTAGCCGCTAGCGGGACTACCACCTACGAGCAGTACGTC. As protein: CASSLAASGTTTYEQYV.

V and J are TRBV10-3 and TRBJ2-7; the D gene is possibly TRBD1 (5 bases). The CDR3 contains 14 residues. V was shortened by 3 bases and J by 8 bases, with 17 bases between the two germline ends. The V gene's germline CDR1 is ENHRY and CDR2 SYGVKD. The CDR3 DNA follows: TGTGCCATCAGTGATGGCCCCCCTCAGGGTAAGCAGTACGTC. Translating gives CAISDGPPQGKQYV.

This clone appeared a single time. The CDR3 DNA is TGTGCCAGCACCCCCTTTGCTTCCGGGTCTTCACTGGGGACCCAGTACTTC. Its translation is CASTPFASGSSLGTQYF. The V and J genes are TRBV2 and TRBJ2-5; D remains ambiguous. Germline V CDR1 and CDR2: SNHLY, FYNNEI. The CDR3 covers 17 residues. Trimming took 7 bases from V and 7 from J, leaving 28 bases between them.

CDR3 loop: CASSLTGTDEKLFF. CDR3 bases: TGCGCCAGCAGCTTGACCGGGACAGATGAAAAACTGTTTTTT. The chain uses TRBV5-1 and TRBJ1-4; 7 bases are a match to TRBD1. Unmatched junction bases numbered 3, after V lost 1 base and J lost 6 bases. The length of the CDR3 is 14 residues. Germline CDR1 reads SGHRS; CDR2 reads YFSETQ. The full variable domain, completed using reference TRBV5-1 and TRBJ1-4, is KAGVTQTPRYLIKTRGQQVTLSCSPISGHRSVSWYQQTPGQGLQFLFEYFSETQRNKGNFPGRFSGRQFSNSRSEMNVSTLELGDSALYLCASSLTGTDEKLFFGSGTQLSVL.

This chain connects TRBV2 to TRBJ1-1; maybe TRBD1 (5 bases). Trimming took 2 bases from V and 0 from J, leaving 10 bases between them. There are 15 residues in the CDR3. CDR1 and CDR2 from the germline V gene are SNHLY and FYNNEI. CDR3: CASSESGAMNTEAFF. DNA of the CDR3: TGTGCCAGCAGTGAAAGCGGGGCGATGAACACTGAAGCTTTCTTT.

The CDR3 loop is CAISGQKETQYF. The CDR3 nucleotides read TGTGCCATCTCTGGACAGAAAGAGACCCAGTACTTC. The V call is TRBV10-3, the J call TRBJ2-5, with D possibly matching TRBD1 (6 bases). The length of the CDR3 is 12 residues. Deletions cut 8 bases from V and 3 bases from J, with 10 bases between. The germline gives CDR1 ENHRY, CDR2 SYGVKD.

Comments on this clone: Other DNA sequences within the sample encode an identical CDR3. The chain is built from TRBV7-9 and TRBJ2-1, with 7 bases that match TRBD2. The CDR3 has 11 amino acids. Trimming took 3 bases from V and 10 from J; bases not matched to a gene: 0. Germline V gives CDR1 SEHNR, CDR2 FQNEAQ (reference sequence). The CDR3 loop is CASSFGGEQFF. CDR3 nucleotide sequence: TGTGCCAGCAGCTTCGGGGGGGAGCAGTTCTTC.

The chain is built from TRBV2 and TRBJ1-2, with D tentatively TRBD1 (5 bases). Trimming took off 6 bases at V and 5 bases at J, with 19 bases between the two ends. This CDR3 is built from 15 residues. From germline, CDR1 is SNHLY and CDR2 FYNNEI. The CDR3 DNA is TGTGCCAGCAGATCGCTCGGGGGACGGCGATATGGCTACACCTTC. It codes for CASRSLGGRRYGYTF.